Shown below are 30 T cell receptor beta chains from a single sample sequenced in a study of blood T cell repertoires in COVID-19. Only in-frame clones appear in the TCRdb table, and some are missing; sequencing was by immunoSEQ multiplex PCR. This table holds about 200,000 clones, approximately 91% found once. The sequenced material came from peripheral blood. These receptor sequences come from a man aged 18-30 years with active or convalescent COVID-19.

This clone was counted a few times. This chain connects TRBV12-5 to TRBJ1-1, with D perhaps matching TRBD1 (6 bases). V dropped 6 bases and J dropped 5 bases, with 10 bases sitting between them. This CDR3 has 12 residues. Germline loops: CDR1 LGHNT, CDR2 FRNRAP. The CDR3 is CASGRTVTEAFF. CDR3 coding DNA: TGTGCTAGTGGCCGGACAGTTACTGAAGCTTTCTTT. Full variable domain (remainder filled in from reference TRBV12-5 and TRBJ1-1): DARVTQTPRHKVTEMGQEVTMRCQPILGHNTVFWYRQTMMQGLELLAYFRNRAPLDDSGMPKDRFSAEMPDATLATLKIQPSEPRDSAVYFCASGRTVTEAFFGQGTRLTVV.

This chain joins TRBV11-2 and TRBJ1-4; D perhaps matches TRBD1 (6 bases). The CDR3 spans 14 residues. Germline values: CDR1 SGHAT, CDR2 FQNNGV. V lost 0 bases, J lost 8 bases, and 10 bases lay in between. The CDR3 sequence: CASSLDTTGEKLFF. The CDR3 DNA reads as TGTGCCAGCAGCTTAGATACGACAGGCGAAAAACTGTTTTTT.

The chain is built from TRBV5-6 and TRBJ2-2; D possibly corresponds to TRBD1 (6 bases). Per germline, CDR1 SGHDT and CDR2 YYEEEE. This CDR3 is built from 15 residues. The V gene lost 2 bases and the J gene lost 4 bases, with 12 bases spanning the gap. The CDR3 DNA reads TGTGCCAGCAGCTTAGACGACAGGCGCACCGGGGAGCTGTTTTTT. Residues: CASSLDDRRTGELFF.

This chain uses TRBV5-4 with TRBJ2-6; TRBD2 might be the D (6 bases). V was pared by 4 bases and J by 0 bases, with 20 bases between. The V gene's germline CDR1 is SGHNT and CDR2 YYREEE (reference sequence). This CDR3 is built from 19 residues. CDR3 bases: TGTGCCAGCAGCCCGGGGGAATATGGTCCCCACTCTGGGGCCAACGTCCTGACTTTC. Its protein is CASSPGEYGPHSGANVLTF.

The V gene is TRBV5-6, the J gene TRBJ1-2; tentatively, D is TRBD1 (5 bases). V lost 0 bases, J lost 4 bases, and 13 bases lay in between. The CDR3 runs 15 residues. Germline V gene lookup returns CDR1 SGHDT and CDR2 YYEEEE. DNA of the CDR3: TGTGCCAGCAGCTTGGTTGGCAGGGAGGGCTATGGCTACACCTTC. Amino acid sequence: CASSLVGREGYGYTF.

The chain recombines TRBV7-2 with TRBJ1-6; perhaps TRBD1 as D (5 bases). This CDR3 has 14 residues. V lost 4 bases and J lost 4, with 8 bases in between. The germline V gene has CDR1 SGHTA and CDR2 FQGNSA. The CDR3 DNA is TGTGCCAGCAGCTCGGACATATATAATTCACCCCTCCACTTT. This gives the protein CASSSDIYNSPLHF.

The chain has TRBV7-2 and TRBJ2-3; 11 nucleotides match TRBD2. The CDR3 spans 13 residues. V lost 4 bases, J lost 14 bases, and 8 bases stayed unmatched. Germline V CDR1 and CDR2: SGHTA, FQGNSA. CDR3 coding DNA: TGTGCCAGCAGCTATCGACCGGGACTAGCGGTGTATTTT. Amino acids: CASSYRPGLAVYF.

This clone was recorded a few times. The chain couples TRBV7-9 to TRBJ1-2, with D possibly TRBD1 on 5 matching bases. Germline V gives CDR1 SEHNR, CDR2 FQNEAQ (reference sequence). V was clipped by 4 bases and J by 8 bases, with 20 bases between them. The CDR3 is 15 residues long. The CDR3 sequence: CASSSRPGGGSGYTF. The CDR3 coding sequence is TGTGCCAGCAGCTCCCGTCCCGGGGGGGGTTCGGGCTACACCTTC.

Concerning this clone: This CDR3 is also generated by other DNA sequences in the sample. The V call is TRBV30, the J call TRBJ1-1, with D tentatively TRBD1 (6 bases). The CDR3 is 13 amino acids. Deletions cut 0 bases from V and 1 base from J, with 6 bases between. Germline V gene sequence: CDR1 GTSNPN, CDR2 SVGIG (reference sequence). The CDR3 here is CAWSVGGNTEAFF. The DNA for the CDR3 is TGTGCCTGGAGTGTAGGGGGGAACACTGAAGCTTTCTTT.

The chain links TRBV19 to TRBJ2-3; 7 nucleotides line up with TRBD1. V dropped 5 bases and J dropped 0; count of bases not matched to a gene: 5. The length of the CDR3 is 15 residues. Germline CDR1 reads LNHDA; CDR2 reads SQIVND (reference sequence). CDR3 protein: CASSPDRPSTDTQYF. DNA for the CDR3: TGTGCCAGTAGTCCGGACAGGCCTAGCACAGATACGCAGTATTTT. Based on the CDR3 plus reference TRBV19 and TRBJ2-3, the full variable domain is DGGITQSPKYLFRKEGQNVTLSCEQNLNHDAMYWYRQDPGQGLRLIYYSQIVNDFQKGDIAEGYSVSREKKESFPLTVTSAQKNPTAFYLCASSPDRPSTDTQYFGPGTRLTVL.

This chain links TRBV5-6 with TRBJ2-7; TRBD1 matches 7 bases. V dropped 3 bases and J dropped 1; count of bases not matched to a gene: 10. Germline values: CDR1 SGHDT, CDR2 YYEEEE. This CDR3 is built from 16 residues. The DNA for the CDR3 is TGTGCCAGCAGCTCCTGGACAGGAATACTGTCCTACGAGCAGTACTTC. Its protein product is CASSSWTGILSYEQYF.

The V gene is TRBV9, the J gene TRBJ2-7; 10 bases are a match to TRBD2. The CDR3 is made up of 16 amino acids. V gave up 0 bases and J gave up 3 bases; unmatched junction bases: 6. Germline V CDR1 and CDR2: SGDLS, YYNGEE. In DNA, the CDR3 is TGTGCCAGCAGCGTAGCCTCTAGCGGGAGTATCTACGAGCAGTACTTC. This gives the protein CASSVASSGSIYEQYF.

This clone was seen just once. The gene calls are TRBV12-3 or TRBV12-4 and TRBJ1-2; 8 bases agree with TRBD1. The CDR3 contains 13 residues. The J segment lost 8 bases and the V segment lost 5 bases, leaving 7 bases of the junction unmatched. The DNA of the CDR3 is TGTGCCAGCAGTCTAGGGGGGGACAGGGGCTACACCTTC. Protein sequence: CASSLGGDRGYTF.

This chain joins TRBV7-2 and TRBJ1-5, with D tentatively TRBD1 (5 bases). This CDR3 has 14 residues. Germline-derived CDR1 and CDR2 are SGHTA and FQGNSA. Trimming stripped 5 bases from V and 5 bases from J, with 13 bases between. CDR3 protein: CASSPDSTYQPQHF. CDR3 DNA: TGTGCCAGCAGCCCAGACAGTACCTATCAGCCCCAGCATTTT.

The chain is built from TRBV4-1 and TRBJ2-7; 12 bases map to TRBD2. In germline, CDR1 is MGHRA, CDR2 YSYEKL. The CDR3 totals 17 residues. The V and J ends lost 4 bases and 6 bases, in that order; junction bases with no gene match: 13. In DNA, the CDR3 is TGCGCCAGCAGCCCAAACCCGGCTAGCGGGAGGGCCGGCGAGCAGTACTTC. Translated: CASSPNPASGRAGEQYF.

This sequence joins TRBV3-1 (or the pseudogene TRBV3-2) and TRBJ2-3, with 8 bases identical to TRBD2. This CDR3 spans 14 amino acids. Trimming at V came to 0 bases and at J to 9 bases, leaving 5 bases not matched to a gene. CDR1 is LGHDT and CDR2 is YNNKEL in the germline V gene (reference sequence). CDR3 in DNA: TGTGCCAGCAGCCAAGAAAGCGGGAGTGCCACGCAGTATTTT. Its translation: CASSQESGSATQYF.

The chain uses TRBV27 and TRBJ1-1, with a possible D match to TRBD1 (5 bases). Per germline, CDR1 MNHEY and CDR2 SMNVEV (reference sequence). The V end was cut by 6 bases, the J end by 4 bases, with 15 bases between. The CDR3 is 14 amino acids. The CDR3 DNA is TGTGCCAGCAGCTCGACAGCCTTGGGCACTGAAGCTTTCTTT. Translating gives CASSSTALGTEAFF.

The chain combines TRBV2 with TRBJ1-2; D call uncertain. Germline loops: CDR1 SNHLY, CDR2 FYNNEI. The CDR3 has 13 amino acids. Deletions cut 6 bases from V and 4 bases from J, with 12 bases between. CDR3 region: CASREESSYGYTF. In nucleotides, the CDR3 is TGTGCCAGCAGAGAGGAGAGTAGCTATGGCTACACCTTC.

Here the CDR3 reads CASRSPGYQDSSYNSPLHF. The CDR3 region has the DNA TGTGCCAGCAGATCTCCGGGATACCAAGATAGCTCCTATAATTCACCCCTCCACTTT. V and J are TRBV28 and TRBJ1-6; D remains ambiguous. CDR3 size: 19 residues. From germline, CDR1 is MDHEN and CDR2 SYDVKM. V lost 6 bases to trimming and J lost 0 bases, with 21 bases between them.

This chain uses TRBV18 with TRBJ2-2; D not resolved. The CDR3 totals 16 residues. Between the trimmed V and J ends, which lost 4 bases and 3 bases, there was a span of 15 bases. Germline CDR1 and CDR2: KGHSH and LQKENI. CDR3 nucleotides: TGTGCCAGCTCACTTTTAGTCTTGATGGACACCGGGGAGCTGTTTTTT. Amino acids: CASSLLVLMDTGELFF.

V gene TRBV18 combines with J gene TRBJ1-6; D gene uncertain. The germline V and J ends were trimmed by 6 bases and 5 bases, with 14 bases remaining between them. The V gene's germline CDR1 is KGHSH and CDR2 LQKENI. This CDR3 is 15 amino acids long. The CDR3 DNA is TGTGCCAGCTCGACTAGTGGGCAGGATAATTCACCCCTCCACTTT. Encoded protein: CASSTSGQDNSPLHF.

The genes are TRBV19 and TRBJ2-4; TRBD1 is a possible D gene (5 bases). This CDR3 has 16 amino acids. Between the trimmed V and J ends, which lost 3 bases and 2 bases, there was a span of 14 bases. CDR1 LNHDA and CDR2 SQIVND come from the germline V gene (reference sequence). CDR3 nucleotides: TGTGCCAGTAGTATTAGGGGCAAGGTAACCAAAAACATTCAGTACTTC. Its protein product is CASSIRGKVTKNIQYF.

The chain employs TRBV3-1 (or the pseudogene TRBV3-2) and TRBJ2-7; 12 bases match TRBD2. This CDR3 comprises 14 residues. Germline V CDR1 and CDR2: LGHDT, YNNKEL (reference sequence). The V and J ends lost 8 bases and 2 bases, in that order; junction bases with no gene match: 4. The CDR3 sequence is CASARTSGTYEQYF. DNA for the CDR3: TGTGCCAGCGCTCGGACTAGCGGGACCTACGAGCAGTACTTC.

The V and J genes are TRBV27 and TRBJ2-7, with D perhaps TRBD1 (6 bases). The germline CDR1 and CDR2 sequences are MNHEY and SMNVEV (reference sequence). Trimming shortened V by 2 bases and J by 6 bases, and 14 bases separated the two germline ends. CDR3 length: 14 residues. This CDR3 is CASSLEGQHREQYF. CDR3 DNA sequence: TGTGCCAGCAGTTTAGAGGGACAACATCGCGAGCAGTACTTC.

This chain joins TRBV27 and TRBJ2-7; the match to TRBD1 covers 12 bases. The V gene's germline CDR1 is MNHEY and CDR2 SMNVEV (reference sequence). CDR3 size: 14 residues. Trimming cost V 5 bases and J 6 bases; bases outside gene matches: 5. The CDR3 coding sequence is TGTGCCAGCAGTGCGGGACAGGGGGCGTCCGAGCAGTACTTC. Amino acids: CASSAGQGASEQYF.

This clone was detected only once. The V gene is TRBV6-1, the J gene TRBJ1-5; tentative D call: TRBD1 (5 bases). Per germline, CDR1 MNHNS and CDR2 SASEGT. Between the trimmed V and J ends, which lost 3 bases and 0 bases, there was a span of 15 bases. The CDR3 totals 17 residues. CDR3 region: CASSDPAQGYSNQPQHF. The CDR3 DNA is TGTGCCAGCAGTGACCCAGCCCAGGGTTATAGCAATCAGCCCCAGCATTTT.

This clone was seen once. V and J are TRBV4-1 and TRBJ1-1, with 7 bases that match TRBD1. Unmatched junction bases numbered 9, after V lost 6 bases and J lost 5 bases. This CDR3 is built from 14 residues. Germline lookup yields CDR1 MGHRA and CDR2 YSYEKL. The CDR3 is CASSHPGQETEAFF. DNA of the CDR3: TGCGCCAGCAGTCATCCCGGACAGGAAACTGAAGCTTTCTTT.

The chain couples TRBV7-8 to TRBJ1-1; the D gene is possibly TRBD1 (5 bases). The V end lost 4 bases, the J end lost 10 bases, and 10 bases lay between the germline ends. This CDR3 has 11 amino acids. Germline V lookup: CDR1 SGHVS, CDR2 FQNEAQ. The DNA of the CDR3 is TGTGCCAGCAGCTCCAGGGTAGGAGCTTTCTTT. Translated: CASSSRVGAFF.

This chain links TRBV9 with TRBJ2-4, with a weak D call TRBD2 (6 bases). V dropped 3 bases and J dropped 5 bases, with 12 bases sitting between them. Per the germline V gene, CDR1 is SGDLS and CDR2 is YYNGEE. The CDR3 totals 14 residues. CDR3 sequence: CASSARWEENIQYF. In nucleotides, the CDR3 is TGTGCCAGCAGCGCCCGTTGGGAGGAAAACATTCAGTACTTC. The full variable domain, completed using reference TRBV9 and TRBJ2-4, is DSGVTQTPKHLITATGQRVTLRCSPRSGDLSVYWYQQSLDQGLQFLIQYYNGEERAKGNILERFSAQQFPDLHSELNLSSLELGDSALYFCASSARWEENIQYFGAGTRLSVL.

This clone was found a few times. The genes are TRBV5-5 and TRBJ2-1; 9 bases are a match to TRBD1. The CDR3 covers 17 residues. Germline V CDR1 and CDR2: SGHKS, YYEKEE (reference sequence). V dropped 0 bases and J dropped 4; count of bases not matched to a gene: 8. Here the CDR3 DNA reads TGTGCCAGCAGCTTGGTGTTGGACAGGGGATCTTACAATGAGCAGTTCTTC. Amino acid sequence: CASSLVLDRGSYNEQFF.